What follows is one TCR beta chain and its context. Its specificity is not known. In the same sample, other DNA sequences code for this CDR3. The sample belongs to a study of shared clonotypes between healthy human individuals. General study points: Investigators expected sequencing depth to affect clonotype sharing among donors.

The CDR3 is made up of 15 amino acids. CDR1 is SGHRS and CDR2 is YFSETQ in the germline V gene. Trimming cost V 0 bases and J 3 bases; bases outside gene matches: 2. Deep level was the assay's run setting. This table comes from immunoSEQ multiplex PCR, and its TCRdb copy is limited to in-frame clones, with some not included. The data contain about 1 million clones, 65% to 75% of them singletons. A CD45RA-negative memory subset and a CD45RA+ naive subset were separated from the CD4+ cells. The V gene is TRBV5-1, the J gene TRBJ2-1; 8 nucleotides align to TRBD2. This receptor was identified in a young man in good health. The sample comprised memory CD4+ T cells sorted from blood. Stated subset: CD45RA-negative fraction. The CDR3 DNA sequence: TGCGCCAGCAGCTTGGAACTAGCGGACTACAATGAGCAGTTCTTC. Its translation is CASSLELADYNEQFF. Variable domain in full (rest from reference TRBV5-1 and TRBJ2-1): KAGVTQTPRYLIKTRGQQVTLSCSPISGHRSVSWYQQTPGQGLQFLFEYFSETQRNKGNFPGRFSGRQFSNSRSEMNVSTLELGDSALYLCASSLELADYNEQFFGPGTRLTVL.